This TCR beta chain was obtained from a study of T cells in Graves' hyperthyroidism and ophthalmopathy. This clonotype was seen repeatedly, ten times or more. RNA transcripts yielded amplified TCR beta CDR3 regions. In the first-round RT-PCR of the TCR CDR3, the HTBI primer set was used. TCRdb used MiXCR to reprocess the multiplex PCR reads, holding one entry per CDR3 protein. The table records hundreds of thousands of distinct CDR3 sequences, around 40% of them present only once. The CDR3 extends over 12 amino acids. The V gene lost 6 bases and the J gene lost 3 bases, with 9 bases spanning the gap. Researchers defined stable Graves' hyperthyroidism as no ophthalmopathy progression within 18 months.

The sample was blood. The source of this sequence is a woman in her thirties or forties with Graves' hyperthyroidism. The chain couples TRBV12-3 or TRBV12-4 to TRBJ2-7, with D tentatively TRBD1 (6 bases). CDR3 nucleotides: TGTGCCAGCAGCTACAGGGTCTACGAGCAGTACTTC. Encoded protein: CASSYRVYEQYF.